The rows below give T cell receptor beta chains drawn from one sample of a study of breast tumors, draining lymph nodes, adjacent tissues. TCRdb called the multiplex PCR reads again in MiXCR, with one record for every CDR3 protein. The table includes tens of thousands of distinct CDR3 sequences, around 40% detected once. Sequencing was carried out using breast tumor tissue. The receptors were sampled from a female donor with breast cancer. Some clones in this sample may be carry-over from other donors' samples. The CDR3 runs from the conserved cysteine through the conserved F or W. A D gene is named only where the DNA matches it firmly. The size entry is marked missing in some rows and otherwise reads once, few, many or a size class.

j_call: TRBJ2-1
d_call: TRBD2
v_call: TRBV7-6
clone_size: many
cdr3_aa: CASSLGLAGYNEQFF
cdr3_nt: TGTGCCAGCAGCTTAGGGCTAGCGGGTTACAATGAGCAGTTCTTC

j_call: TRBJ2-2
d_call: TRBD2
v_call: TRBV27
clone_size: many
cdr3_aa: CASRLAGVTGELFF
cdr3_nt: TGTGCCAGCAGACTAGCGGGAGTCACCGGGGAGCTGTTTTTT

j_call: TRBJ1-5
d_call: .
v_call: TRBV20-1
clone_size: many
cdr3_aa: CSAESTDIQPQHF
cdr3_nt: TGCAGTGCTGAATCGACAGATATCCAGCCCCAGCATTTT

j_call: TRBJ2-5
d_call: .
v_call: TRBV2
clone_size: many
cdr3_aa: CASRERSETQYF
cdr3_nt: TGTGCCAGCAGAGAGCGGTCAGAGACCCAGTACTTC

j_call: TRBJ1-1
d_call: .
v_call: TRBV6-1
clone_size: .
cdr3_aa: CAGSGPGYMNTEAFF
cdr3_nt: TGTGCCGGCAGTGGCCCCGGGTACATGAACACTGAAGCTTTCTTT

j_call: TRBJ1-4
d_call: TRBD1
v_call: TRBV5-1
clone_size: many
cdr3_aa: CASSWDRAGSTNEKLFF
cdr3_nt: TGCGCCAGCAGCTGGGACAGGGCTGGTTCAACTAATGAAAAACTGTTTTTT

j_call: TRBJ2-2
d_call: .
v_call: TRBV9
clone_size: many
cdr3_aa: CASSVDSAYTGELFF
cdr3_nt: TGTGCCAGCAGCGTAGACTCAGCCTACACCGGGGAGCTGTTTTTT

j_call: TRBJ2-6
d_call: .
v_call: TRBV4-3
clone_size: many
cdr3_aa: CASSQDISSGANVLTF
cdr3_nt: TGCGCCAGCAGCCAAGATATCAGCTCTGGGGCCAACGTCCTGACTTTC

j_call: TRBJ1-2
d_call: .
v_call: TRBV7-8
clone_size: .
cdr3_aa: CASSNTQRATLYGYTF
cdr3_nt: TGTGCCAGCAGCAACACACAGAGGGCGACCCTTTATGGCTACACCTTC

j_call: TRBJ1-2
d_call: TRBD1
v_call: TRBV10-3
clone_size: .
cdr3_aa: CAINQERGLDGYTF
cdr3_nt: TGTGCCATCAACCAGGAAAGGGGGCTTGATGGCTACACCTTC

j_call: TRBJ1-1
d_call: .
v_call: TRBV19
clone_size: .
cdr3_aa: CASSIRREAFF
cdr3_nt: TGTGCCAGTAGTATCAGACGGGAAGCTTTCTTT

j_call: TRBJ1-3
d_call: .
v_call: TRBV5-6
clone_size: many
cdr3_aa: CASSFLNTIYF
cdr3_nt: TGTGCCAGCAGCTTCTTAAACACCATATATTTT

j_call: TRBJ2-7
d_call: .
v_call: TRBV6-5
clone_size: many
cdr3_aa: CASSYEQASLYEQYF
cdr3_nt: TGTGCCAGCAGTTACGAACAGGCATCTCTCTACGAGCAGTACTTC

j_call: TRBJ2-1
d_call: TRBD2
v_call: TRBV4-1
clone_size: many
cdr3_aa: CASSQVSLAGFEQFF
cdr3_nt: TGCGCCAGCAGCCAAGTGTCACTAGCGGGATTTGAGCAGTTCTTC

j_call: TRBJ2-1
d_call: TRBD2
v_call: TRBV7-2
clone_size: many
cdr3_aa: CASSLDILAGSNEQFF
cdr3_nt: TGTGCCAGCAGCTTAGATATACTAGCGGGGAGCAATGAGCAGTTCTTC

j_call: TRBJ2-7
d_call: TRBD2
v_call: TRBV30
clone_size: many
cdr3_aa: CAWRGTSGTAYEQYF
cdr3_nt: TGTGCCTGGAGGGGGACTAGCGGGACCGCCTACGAGCAGTACTTC

j_call: TRBJ1-2
d_call: TRBD1
v_call: TRBV7-9
clone_size: many
cdr3_aa: CASSALGGQGTNYGYTF
cdr3_nt: TGTGCCAGCAGCGCTTTAGGGGGACAGGGCACTAACTATGGCTACACCTTC

j_call: TRBJ2-3
d_call: TRBD2
v_call: TRBV4-3
clone_size: many
cdr3_aa: CASSQELAGSDTQYF
cdr3_nt: TGCGCCAGCAGCCAAGAACTAGCGGGATCAGATACGCAGTATTTT

j_call: TRBJ2-1
d_call: TRBD2
v_call: TRBV29-1
clone_size: many
cdr3_aa: CSVGTSGANEQFF
cdr3_nt: TGCAGCGTTGGCACTAGCGGGGCTAATGAGCAGTTCTTC

j_call: TRBJ2-1
d_call: .
v_call: TRBV12-3/TRBV12-4
clone_size: .
cdr3_aa: CASSWGRTYNEQFF
cdr3_nt: TGTGCCAGCAGTTGGGGACGGACCTACAATGAGCAGTTCTTC

j_call: TRBJ1-5
d_call: .
v_call: TRBV30
clone_size: many
cdr3_aa: CAWRGPSGNQPQHF
cdr3_nt: TGTGCCTGGAGAGGACCGTCTGGCAATCAGCCCCAGCATTTT

j_call: TRBJ2-3
d_call: .
v_call: TRBV10-3
clone_size: .
cdr3_aa: CASSHRRIEAFFGQGTDTQYF
cdr3_nt: .

j_call: TRBJ2-5
d_call: TRBD2
v_call: TRBV10-1
clone_size: medium-sized
cdr3_aa: CASSDQGEGQETQYF
cdr3_nt: TGCGCCAGCAGTGATCAAGGGGAGGGGCAAGAGACCCAGTACTTC

j_call: TRBJ2-1
d_call: .
v_call: TRBV7-9
clone_size: many
cdr3_aa: CASSRDTYNEQFF
cdr3_nt: TGTGCCAGCAGCAGGGACACTTACAATGAGCAGTTCTTC

j_call: TRBJ2-2
d_call: .
v_call: TRBV3-1
clone_size: .
cdr3_aa: CASSQIGDTNTGELFF
cdr3_nt: TGTGCCAGCAGCCAAATCGGAGATACGAACACCGGGGAGCTGTTTTTT

j_call: TRBJ1-4
d_call: TRBD1
v_call: TRBV12-3/TRBV12-4
clone_size: .
cdr3_aa: CASSLQGGYNEKLFF
cdr3_nt: TGTGCCAGCAGTTTACAAGGGGGCTATAATGAAAAACTGTTTTTT

j_call: TRBJ2-3
d_call: .
v_call: TRBV11-3
clone_size: many
cdr3_aa: CASSLGSSSDTQYF
cdr3_nt: TGTGCCAGCAGCTTAGGGTCATCCTCTGATACGCAGTATTTT

j_call: TRBJ1-5
d_call: .
v_call: TRBV6-1
clone_size: .
cdr3_aa: CAIRDTGNQPQHF
cdr3_nt: TGTGCCATCCGGGACACTGGCAATCAGCCCCAGCATTTT

j_call: TRBJ2-3
d_call: TRBD2
v_call: TRBV6-2/TRBV6-3
clone_size: many
cdr3_aa: CASSYATSGSSDTQYF
cdr3_nt: TGTGCCAGCAGTTACGCTACTAGCGGGAGTTCAGATACGCAGTATTTT

j_call: TRBJ2-2
d_call: .
v_call: TRBV5-4
clone_size: .
cdr3_aa: CASSSHPGGSGGELFF
cdr3_nt: TGTGCCAGCAGCTCCCACCCGGGGGGCTCAGGCGGGGAGCTGTTTTTT

j_call: TRBJ2-7
d_call: .
v_call: TRBV11-2
clone_size: .
cdr3_aa: CASSLLSTGRTYEQYF
cdr3_nt: TGTGCCAGCAGCCTCTTATCGACAGGGAGGACCTACGAGCAGTACTTC

j_call: TRBJ1-5
d_call: .
v_call: TRBV5-1
clone_size: .
cdr3_aa: CASSLGSNQPQHF
cdr3_nt: TGCGCCAGCAGCTTAGGCAGCAATCAGCCCCAGCATTTT

j_call: TRBJ2-7
d_call: TRBD2
v_call: TRBV27
clone_size: many
cdr3_aa: CASSARLAGGAYEQYF
cdr3_nt: TGTGCCAGCAGTGCTAGACTAGCGGGAGGTGCCTACGAGCAGTACTTC

j_call: TRBJ2-3
d_call: .
v_call: TRBV5-1
clone_size: .
cdr3_aa: CASSLAGRDDRQDTQYF
cdr3_nt: TGCGCCAGCAGCTTGGCCGGGCGGGATGACAGACAGGATACGCAGTATTTT

j_call: TRBJ2-7
d_call: TRBD2
v_call: TRBV6-2/TRBV6-3
clone_size: many
cdr3_aa: CASSRQSGGSYEQYF
cdr3_nt: TGTGCCAGCAGTAGGCAATCGGGAGGTTCCTACGAGCAGTACTTC

j_call: TRBJ2-7
d_call: .
v_call: TRBV5-5
clone_size: .
cdr3_aa: CASSSPSGRVGGSYEQYF
cdr3_nt: TGTGCCAGCAGCTCCCCAAGTGGGCGAGTCGGGGGTTCCTACGAGCAGTACTTC

j_call: TRBJ2-5
d_call: .
v_call: TRBV6-5
clone_size: .
cdr3_aa: CASSYGYLPEQETQYF
cdr3_nt: TGTGCCAGCAGTTACGGGTACCTCCCGGAACAAGAGACCCAGTACTTC

j_call: TRBJ2-3
d_call: TRBD2
v_call: TRBV5-1
clone_size: .
cdr3_aa: CASSPGGLAGSTGTDTQYF
cdr3_nt: TGCGCCAGCAGCCCCGGCGGACTAGCGGGTTCCACTGGGACAGATACGCAGTATTTT

j_call: TRBJ2-3
d_call: TRBD2
v_call: TRBV7-2
clone_size: .
cdr3_aa: CASSSGTSGSTDTQYF
cdr3_nt: TGTGCCAGCAGCTCGGGGACTAGCGGGAGTACAGATACGCAGTATTTT

j_call: TRBJ2-5
d_call: TRBD1
v_call: TRBV19
clone_size: many
cdr3_aa: CASSMGDRVGETQYF
cdr3_nt: TGTGCCAGTAGTATGGGAGACAGGGTTGGAGAGACCCAGTACTTC

j_call: TRBJ2-1
d_call: TRBD2
v_call: TRBV29-1
clone_size: .
cdr3_aa: CSVITSGRAHGEQFF
cdr3_nt: TGCAGCGTCATCACTAGCGGGAGGGCCCATGGGGAGCAGTTCTTC

j_call: TRBJ2-4
d_call: .
v_call: TRBV6-5
clone_size: many
cdr3_aa: CASRTQGAKNIQYF
cdr3_nt: TGTGCCAGCAGGACCCAGGGGGCCAAAAACATTCAGTACTTC

j_call: TRBJ1-2
d_call: TRBD1
v_call: TRBV15
clone_size: .
cdr3_aa: CATSPRPGTANYGYTF
cdr3_nt: TGTGCCACCAGCCCACGACCTGGGACAGCTAACTATGGCTACACCTTC

j_call: TRBJ2-1
d_call: .
v_call: TRBV6-2/TRBV6-3
clone_size: .
cdr3_aa: CASSYRRQQAYNEQFF
cdr3_nt: TGTGCCAGCAGTTACCGCCGTCAGCAGGCCTACAATGAGCAGTTCTTC

j_call: TRBJ2-1
d_call: TRBD2
v_call: TRBV7-2
clone_size: many
cdr3_aa: CASSLAGTSGTHEQFF
cdr3_nt: TGTGCCAGCAGCTTAGCCGGGACTAGCGGGACCCATGAGCAGTTCTTC